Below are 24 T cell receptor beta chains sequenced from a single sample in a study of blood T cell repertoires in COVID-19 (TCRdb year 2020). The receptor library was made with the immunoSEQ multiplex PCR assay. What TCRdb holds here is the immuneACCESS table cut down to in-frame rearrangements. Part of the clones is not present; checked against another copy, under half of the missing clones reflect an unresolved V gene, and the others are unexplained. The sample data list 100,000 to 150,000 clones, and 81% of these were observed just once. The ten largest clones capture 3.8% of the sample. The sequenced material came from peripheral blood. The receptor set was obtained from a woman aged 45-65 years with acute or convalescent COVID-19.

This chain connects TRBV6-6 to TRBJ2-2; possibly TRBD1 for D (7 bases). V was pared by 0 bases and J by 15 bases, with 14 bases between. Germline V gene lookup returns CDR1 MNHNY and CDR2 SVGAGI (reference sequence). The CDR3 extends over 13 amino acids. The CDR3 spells CASSYSAGGSLFF. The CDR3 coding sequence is TGTGCCAGCAGTTACTCGGCAGGGGGGTCGTTGTTTTTT.

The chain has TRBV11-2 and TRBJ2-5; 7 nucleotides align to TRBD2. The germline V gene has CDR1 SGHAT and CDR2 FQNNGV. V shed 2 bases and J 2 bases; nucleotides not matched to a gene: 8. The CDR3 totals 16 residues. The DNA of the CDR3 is TGTGCCAGCAGCTTACGGGGAGGGGCGTGGCAAGAGACCCAGTACTTC. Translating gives CASSLRGGAWQETQYF.

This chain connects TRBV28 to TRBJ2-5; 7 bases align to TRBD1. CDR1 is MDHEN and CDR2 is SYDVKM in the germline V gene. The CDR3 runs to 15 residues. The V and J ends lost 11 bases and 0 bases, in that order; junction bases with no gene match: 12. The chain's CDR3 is CAALPGQTYQETQYF. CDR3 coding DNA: TGTGCCGCCCTCCCGGGACAGACGTACCAAGAGACCCAGTACTTC.

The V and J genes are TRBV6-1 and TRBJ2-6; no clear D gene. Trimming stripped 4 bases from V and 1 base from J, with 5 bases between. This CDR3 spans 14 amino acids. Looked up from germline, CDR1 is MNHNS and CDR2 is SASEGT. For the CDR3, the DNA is TGTGCCAGCAGTGTATCTTCTGGGGCCAACGTCCTGACTTTC. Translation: CASSVSSGANVLTF.

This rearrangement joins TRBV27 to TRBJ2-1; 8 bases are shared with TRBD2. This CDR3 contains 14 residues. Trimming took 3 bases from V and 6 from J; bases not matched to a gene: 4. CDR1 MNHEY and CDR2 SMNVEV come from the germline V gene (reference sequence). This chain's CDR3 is CASSFREGLNEQFF. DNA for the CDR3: TGTGCCAGCAGTTTCCGGGAGGGCCTCAATGAGCAGTTCTTC.

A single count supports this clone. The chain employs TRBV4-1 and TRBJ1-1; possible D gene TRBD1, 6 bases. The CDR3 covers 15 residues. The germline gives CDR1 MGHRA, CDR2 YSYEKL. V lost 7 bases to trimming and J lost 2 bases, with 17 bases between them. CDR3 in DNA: TGCGCCAGCACTAGAGGGGGACAATTCAACACTGAAGCTTTCTTT. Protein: CASTRGGQFNTEAFF.

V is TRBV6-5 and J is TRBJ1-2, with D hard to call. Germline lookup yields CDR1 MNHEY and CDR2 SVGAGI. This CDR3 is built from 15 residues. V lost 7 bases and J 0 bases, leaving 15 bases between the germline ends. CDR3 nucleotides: TGTGCCAGCAACCCGGCAGGTCGAACTAACTATGGCTACACCTTC. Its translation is CASNPAGRTNYGYTF.

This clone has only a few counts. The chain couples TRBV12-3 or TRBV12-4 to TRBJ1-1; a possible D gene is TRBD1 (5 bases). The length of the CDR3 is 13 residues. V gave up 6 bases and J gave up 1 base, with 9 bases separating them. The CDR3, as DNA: TGTGCCAGCAGCACCACAGGGAACACTGAAGCTTTCTTT. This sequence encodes CASSTTGNTEAFF.

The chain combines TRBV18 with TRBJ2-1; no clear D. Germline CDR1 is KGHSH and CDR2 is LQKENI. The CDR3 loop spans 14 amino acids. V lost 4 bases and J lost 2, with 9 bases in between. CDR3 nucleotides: TGTGCCAGCTCACTCAGCGAGACCTACAATGAGCAGTTCTTC. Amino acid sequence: CASSLSETYNEQFF.

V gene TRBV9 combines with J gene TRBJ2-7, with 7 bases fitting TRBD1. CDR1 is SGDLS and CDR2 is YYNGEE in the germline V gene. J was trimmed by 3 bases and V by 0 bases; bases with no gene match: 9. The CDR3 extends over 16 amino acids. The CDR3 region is CASSVDPGQEVYEQYF. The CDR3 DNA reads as TGTGCCAGCAGCGTAGATCCTGGACAGGAAGTCTACGAGCAGTACTTC.

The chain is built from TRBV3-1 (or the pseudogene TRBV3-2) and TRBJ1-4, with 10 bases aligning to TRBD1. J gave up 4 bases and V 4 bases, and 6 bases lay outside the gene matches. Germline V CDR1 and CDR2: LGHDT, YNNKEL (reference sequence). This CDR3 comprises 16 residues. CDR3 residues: CASSPGQGVHNEKLFF. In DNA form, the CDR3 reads TGTGCCAGCAGCCCCGGACAGGGGGTGCATAATGAAAAACTGTTTTTT.

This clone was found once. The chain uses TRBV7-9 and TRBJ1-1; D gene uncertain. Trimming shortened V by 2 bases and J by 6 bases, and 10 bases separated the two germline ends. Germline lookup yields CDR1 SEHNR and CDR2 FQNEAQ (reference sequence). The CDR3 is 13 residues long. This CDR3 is CASSLNLGAEAFF. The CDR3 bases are TGTGCCAGCAGCTTAAACCTGGGCGCTGAAGCTTTCTTT.

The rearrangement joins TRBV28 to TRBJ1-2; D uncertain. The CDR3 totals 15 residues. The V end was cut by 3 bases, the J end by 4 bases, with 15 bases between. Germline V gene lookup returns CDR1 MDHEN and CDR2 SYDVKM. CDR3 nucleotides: TGTGCCAGCAGTTTCGGTTTTCTCCAGGTCTATGGCTACACCTTC. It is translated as CASSFGFLQVYGYTF.

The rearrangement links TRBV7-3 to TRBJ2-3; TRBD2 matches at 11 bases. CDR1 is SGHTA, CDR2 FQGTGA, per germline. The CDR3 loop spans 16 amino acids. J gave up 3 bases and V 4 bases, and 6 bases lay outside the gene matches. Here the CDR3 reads CASSYIAGGPTDTQYF. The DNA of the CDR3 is TGTGCCAGCAGCTATATAGCGGGAGGGCCTACAGATACGCAGTATTTT.

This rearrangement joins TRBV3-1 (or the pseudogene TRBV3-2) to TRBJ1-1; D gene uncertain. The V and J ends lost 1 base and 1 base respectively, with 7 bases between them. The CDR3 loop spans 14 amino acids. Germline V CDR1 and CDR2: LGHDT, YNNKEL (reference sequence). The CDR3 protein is CASSQVLKNTEAFF. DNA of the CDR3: TGTGCCAGCAGCCAAGTACTGAAGAACACTGAAGCTTTCTTT.

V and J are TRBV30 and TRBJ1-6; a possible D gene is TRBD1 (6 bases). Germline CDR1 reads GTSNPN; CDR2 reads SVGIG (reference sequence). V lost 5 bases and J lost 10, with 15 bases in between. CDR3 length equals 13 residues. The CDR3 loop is CAWANTGKSPLHF. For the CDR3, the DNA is TGTGCCTGGGCGAACACAGGGAAATCACCCCTCCACTTT.

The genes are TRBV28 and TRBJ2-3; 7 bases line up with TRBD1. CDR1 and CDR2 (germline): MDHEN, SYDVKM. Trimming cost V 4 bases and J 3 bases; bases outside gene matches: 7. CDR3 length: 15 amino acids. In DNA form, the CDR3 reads TGTGCCAGCAGTTCCCCCGGGACAGCAACAGATACGCAGTATTTT. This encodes CASSSPGTATDTQYF.

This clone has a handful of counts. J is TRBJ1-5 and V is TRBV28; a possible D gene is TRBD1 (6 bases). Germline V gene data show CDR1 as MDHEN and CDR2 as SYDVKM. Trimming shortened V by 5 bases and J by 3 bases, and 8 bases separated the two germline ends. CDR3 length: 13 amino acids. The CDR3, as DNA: TGTGCCAGCAGTCGGGACACCAATCAGCCCCAGCATTTT. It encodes CASSRDTNQPQHF.

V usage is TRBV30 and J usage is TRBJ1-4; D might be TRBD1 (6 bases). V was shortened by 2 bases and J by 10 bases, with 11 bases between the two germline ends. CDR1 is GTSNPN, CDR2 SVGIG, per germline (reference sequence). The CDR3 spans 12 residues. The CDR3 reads CAWSQRGGKLFF. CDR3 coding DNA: TGTGCCTGGAGTCAAAGGGGGGGAAAACTGTTTTTT.

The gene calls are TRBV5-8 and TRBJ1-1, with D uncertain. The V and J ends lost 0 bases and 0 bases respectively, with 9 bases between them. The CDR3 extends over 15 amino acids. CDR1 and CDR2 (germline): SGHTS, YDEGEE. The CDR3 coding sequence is TGTGCCAGCAGCTTGGGTCCCGAGATGAACACTGAAGCTTTCTTT. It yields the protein CASSLGPEMNTEAFF.

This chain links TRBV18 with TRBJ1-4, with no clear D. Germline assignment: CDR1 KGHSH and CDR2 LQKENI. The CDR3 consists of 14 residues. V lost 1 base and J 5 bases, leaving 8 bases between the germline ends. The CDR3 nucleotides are TGTGCCAGCTCACCACAAACGGGAAATGAAAAACTGTTTTTT. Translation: CASSPQTGNEKLFF.

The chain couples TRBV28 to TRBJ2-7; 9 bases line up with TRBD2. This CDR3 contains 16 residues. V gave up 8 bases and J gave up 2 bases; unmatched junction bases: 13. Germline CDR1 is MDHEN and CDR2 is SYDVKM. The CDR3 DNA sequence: TGTGCCAGCTCCTTTAGCGGTCCTAGCGGGGCCTACGAGCAGTACTTC. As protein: CASSFSGPSGAYEQYF.

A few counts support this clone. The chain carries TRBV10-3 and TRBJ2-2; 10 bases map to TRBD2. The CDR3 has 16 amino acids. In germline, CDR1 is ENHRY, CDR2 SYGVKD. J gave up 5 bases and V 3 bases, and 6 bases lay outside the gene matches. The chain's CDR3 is CAISDRAGGPTGELFF. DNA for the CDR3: TGTGCCATCAGTGATAGAGCGGGAGGGCCGACCGGGGAGCTGTTTTTT.

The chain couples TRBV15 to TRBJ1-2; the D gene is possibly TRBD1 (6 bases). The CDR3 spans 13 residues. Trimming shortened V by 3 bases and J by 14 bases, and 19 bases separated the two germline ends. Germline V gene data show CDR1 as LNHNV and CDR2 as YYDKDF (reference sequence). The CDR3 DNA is TGTGCCACCAGCAGGGGGGCAGTAGTGGGAAAGACCTTC. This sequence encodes CATSRGAVVGKTF.